This T cell receptor beta chain derives from a study of CD8 T cells in Susac syndrome. The study sequenced TCR beta in blood CD8+ and CD4+ T cells. This clonotype was recorded only once. The CDR3 is 15 amino acids. V lost 3 bases to trimming and J lost 5 bases, with 19 bases between them. Germline CDR1 reads DFQATT; CDR2 reads SNEGSKA (reference sequence). An amount of RNA that ranged from roughly 0.45 to 1 ug was reverse transcribed with random hexamers. The method of amplification for TCR beta CDR3 was immunoSEQ multiplex PCR, covering 54 Vbeta and 13 Jbeta. Each CDR3 protein gets one entry after TCRdb re-called the immunoSEQ multiplex PCR reads with MiXCR. The data hold 120,000 to 150,000 distinct CDR3 sequences, with 94% observed a single time.

The chain combines TRBV20-1 with TRBJ2-5, with a tentative D call TRBD2 (6 bases). The sample comprised CD8+ T cells from PBMCs. The sequence was collected from a human donor in good health. The CDR3 is CSARKAGTTGETQYF. CDR3 DNA sequence: TGCAGTGCTAGGAAGGCGGGAACAACTGGGGAGACCCAGTACTTC.